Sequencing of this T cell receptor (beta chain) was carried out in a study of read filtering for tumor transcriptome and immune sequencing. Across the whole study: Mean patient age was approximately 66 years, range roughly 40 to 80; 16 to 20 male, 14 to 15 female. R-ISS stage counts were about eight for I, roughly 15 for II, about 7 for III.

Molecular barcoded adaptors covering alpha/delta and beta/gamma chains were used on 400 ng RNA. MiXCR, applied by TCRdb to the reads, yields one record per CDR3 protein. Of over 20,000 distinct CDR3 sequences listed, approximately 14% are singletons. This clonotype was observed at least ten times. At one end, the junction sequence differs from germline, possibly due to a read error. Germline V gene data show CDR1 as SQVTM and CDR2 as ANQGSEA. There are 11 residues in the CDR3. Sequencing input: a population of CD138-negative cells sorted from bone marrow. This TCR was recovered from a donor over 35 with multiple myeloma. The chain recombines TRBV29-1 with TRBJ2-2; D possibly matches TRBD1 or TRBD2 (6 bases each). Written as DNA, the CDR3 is TGTGGGGGGCGAGACACCGGGGAGCTGTTTTTT. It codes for CGGRDTGELFF.